Listed here are 16 T cell receptor beta chains from one sample, sequenced in a study of blood T cell repertoires in COVID-19. Repertoires were generated with immunoSEQ multiplex PCR, while TCRdb's copy carries only in-frame clones and drops some. This sample has a few hundred thousand clones, with approximately 84% found just once. Sequencing was done on a sample of PBMCs or T cells enriched from blood (not recorded which). These receptors were obtained from a woman under 30 who had recovered from COVID-19.

The chain uses TRBV27 and TRBJ2-5, with D possibly being TRBD1 (5 bases). CDR3 length: 14 amino acids. The V end lost 2 bases, the J end lost 1 base, and 8 bases lay between the germline ends. Germline CDR1 is MNHEY and CDR2 is SMNVEV (reference sequence). CDR3 protein: CASSLRGSQETQYF. DNA of the CDR3: TGTGCCAGCAGTTTAAGGGGCAGCCAAGAGACCCAGTACTTC.

This clone was detected only a few times. V usage is TRBV5-1 and J usage is TRBJ2-2, with D possibly TRBD2 on 6 matching bases. From germline, CDR1 is SGHRS and CDR2 YFSETQ. Trimming left V 3 bases short and J 5 bases short, with 17 bases between. This CDR3 contains 16 residues. CDR3 protein: CASSWTVAAGTGELFF. In nucleotides, the CDR3 is TGCGCCAGCAGCTGGACCGTAGCGGCGGGGACCGGGGAGCTGTTTTTT.

Only a few counts were recorded for this clone. The chain recombines TRBV28 with TRBJ1-2; TRBD1 agrees at 8 bases. Germline values: CDR1 MDHEN, CDR2 SYDVKM. The V and J ends lost 7 bases and 8 bases, in that order; junction bases with no gene match: 9. The CDR3 contains 13 residues. The CDR3 loop is CASTLTGVKGYTF. DNA of the CDR3: TGTGCCAGCACCCTGACAGGGGTAAAGGGCTACACCTTC.

The rearrangement joins TRBV4-2 to TRBJ2-7, with 10 bases matching TRBD2. Per germline, CDR1 LGHNA and CDR2 YNFKEQ. This CDR3 has 15 residues. V shed 1 base, J shed 2 bases, and the junction held 2 bases outside the gene matches. CDR3 DNA sequence: TGTGCCAGCAGCCAAGGGACTAGCGGAACCTACGAGCAGTACTTC. Translating gives CASSQGTSGTYEQYF.

The rearrangement joins TRBV5-6 to TRBJ1-2; TRBD1 aligns across 9 bases. CDR1 is SGHDT and CDR2 is YYEEEE in the germline V gene. The CDR3 loop spans 16 amino acids. Losses at the gene ends were 0 bases for V and 5 bases for J; bases not matched to a gene: 8. In nucleotides, the CDR3 is TGTGCCAGCAGCTTGGCCATGGGGACAGGGCTGTATGGCTACACCTTC. This sequence encodes CASSLAMGTGLYGYTF.

This clone appeared a single time. The chain is built from TRBV4-2 and TRBJ2-3; 8 positions agree with TRBD2. Losses at the gene ends were 0 bases for V and 5 bases for J; bases not matched to a gene: 19. Per the germline V gene, CDR1 is LGHNA and CDR2 is YNFKEQ. CDR3 length: 20 residues. The CDR3 nucleotides read TGTGCCAGCAGCCAAGATTTGCCATCGCGTAGCGGGGAAACTCTAGATACGCAGTATTTT. Translating it yields CASSQDLPSRSGETLDTQYF.

The chain combines TRBV18 with TRBJ2-7; weak D call: TRBD1 (5 bases). Germline assignment: CDR1 KGHSH and CDR2 LQKENI. This CDR3 contains 14 residues. With 3 bases removed from V and 1 base from J, the gap between germline ends came to 10 bases. The CDR3 region is CASSPLTDSYEQYF. The CDR3 nucleotides read TGTGCCAGCTCACCCTTGACAGATTCCTACGAGCAGTACTTC.

The chain is built from TRBV7-9 and TRBJ2-2, with D perhaps matching TRBD2 (5 bases). The CDR3 loop spans 15 amino acids. Trimming took 0 bases from V and 2 from J, leaving 7 bases between them. In germline, CDR1 is SEHNR, CDR2 FQNEAQ (reference sequence). Written as DNA, the CDR3 is TGTGCCAGCAGCTTAGCAGGGAGCAACACCGGGGAGCTGTTTTTT. Translating gives CASSLAGSNTGELFF.

CDR3 amino acids: CASSEAFRGQGDRRNYGYTF. For the CDR3, the DNA is TGTGCCAGCAGTGAAGCTTTCCGAGGACAGGGGGACCGACGTAACTATGGCTACACCTTC. The rearrangement links TRBV6-1 to TRBJ1-2; 10 nucleotides align to TRBD1. V gave up 0 bases and J gave up 1 base; unmatched junction bases: 14. Germline V gives CDR1 MNHNS, CDR2 SASEGT. The CDR3 has 20 residues.

The rearrangement links TRBV2 to TRBJ1-2; TRBD1 might be the D (5 bases). V was trimmed by 7 bases and J by 6 bases, leaving 18 bases between them. The CDR3 is 14 amino acids. Germline assignment: CDR1 SNHLY and CDR2 FYNNEI. The CDR3 DNA reads TGTGCCAGCACTTTCATGGGGGGGACCGATGGCTACACCTTC. It translates to CASTFMGGTDGYTF.

V is TRBV30 and J is TRBJ2-1; TRBD1 matches 9 bases. CDR1 and CDR2 (germline): GTSNPN, SVGIG (reference sequence). CDR3 length: 14 amino acids. The trim removed 1 base at V and 12 bases at J, leaving 10 bases unmatched. CDR3 nucleotides: TGTGCCTGGAGTGGGCTGGACAGGGGCCGTTCGCAGTTCTTC. It specifies CAWSGLDRGRSQFF. Based on the CDR3 plus reference TRBV30 and TRBJ2-1, the full variable domain is SQTIHQWPATLVQPVGSPLSLECTVEGTSNPNLYWYRQAAGRGLQLLFYSVGIGQISSEVPQNLSASRPQDRQFILSSKKLLLSDSGFYLCAWSGLDRGRSQFFGPGTRLTVL.

The V call is TRBV14, the J call TRBJ2-1, with D perhaps matching TRBD1 (6 bases). CDR1 and CDR2 from the germline V gene are SGHDN and FVKESK. The length of the CDR3 is 15 residues. The V and J ends lost 1 base and 7 bases respectively, with 14 bases between them. CDR3 sequence: CASSQGQGFKNEQFF. The CDR3 coding sequence is TGTGCCAGCAGCCAAGGGCAGGGGTTCAAGAATGAGCAGTTCTTC.

This rearrangement joins TRBV19 to TRBJ1-5; tentative D call: TRBD1 (6 bases). V dropped 3 bases and J dropped 6 bases, with 15 bases sitting between them. Germline loops: CDR1 LNHDA, CDR2 SQIVND (reference sequence). The CDR3 is 15 amino acids. In DNA form, the CDR3 reads TGTGCCAGTAGTATGTGGGGGGGCGAGGGTCAGCCCCAGCATTTT. Protein sequence: CASSMWGGEGQPQHF.

This chain uses TRBV3-1 (or the pseudogene TRBV3-2) with TRBJ2-5, with 7 bases lining up with TRBD1. V gave up 0 bases and J gave up 1 base; unmatched junction bases: 5. CDR3 length equals 16 residues. CDR1 LGHDT and CDR2 YNNKEL come from the germline V gene (reference sequence). Written as DNA, the CDR3 is TGTGCCAGCAGCCAAGAAGGCTGGACAGGCCAAGAGACCCAGTACTTC. As protein: CASSQEGWTGQETQYF.

The genes are TRBV6-6 and TRBJ2-7, with TRBD2 as a possible D gene (5 bases). The germline V gene has CDR1 MNHNY and CDR2 SVGAGI (reference sequence). The CDR3 sequence is 15 residues long. Between the trimmed V and J ends, which lost 2 bases and 6 bases, there was a span of 17 bases. The CDR3 coding sequence is TGTGCCAGCAGTTACGGTCTCCGGGGTTCGATCGAGCAGTACTTC. Protein: CASSYGLRGSIEQYF.

The chain links TRBV24-1 to TRBJ2-3, with TRBD2 matching over 16 bases. The germline CDR1 and CDR2 sequences are KGHDR and SFDVKD. The CDR3 has 17 amino acids. J was trimmed by 4 bases and V by 4 bases; bases with no gene match: 4. The CDR3 protein is CATSDQGLAGGPDTQYF. The CDR3 DNA is TGTGCCACCAGTGACCAGGGACTAGCGGGAGGGCCAGATACGCAGTATTTT.